What follows describes a single TCR beta chain. This record comes from a study of Ad26.COV2.S vaccination and SARS-CoV-2 variants. Study information: Of the COV1001 trial arms, the Ad26.COV2.S arm included the donor.

Sequencing was performed with immunoSEQ multiplex PCR; in TCRdb, only in-frame clones are kept and a portion is missing. The table records more than 350,000 clones, about 93% of them present only once. The V segment lost 0 bases and the J segment 4 bases; nucleotides outside the gene matches: 4. The CDR3 has 16 amino acids. Germline V gene lookup returns CDR1 SGHVS and CDR2 FNYEAQ. Documented treatment: roughly 20 received Ad26.COV2.S at low or high dose, single or two shots; roughly five received placebo; per-sample allocation not given. The samples date from day 63 after the first vaccine or placebo injection.

This material consisted of peripheral blood, taken in a trial of Ad26.COV2.S vaccine versus placebo. The receptor was derived from a person aged 18-60 years who received the Ad26.COV2.S COVID-19 vaccine or a placebo. V usage is TRBV7-6 and J usage is TRBJ1-1; 11 bases line up with TRBD1. In nucleotides, the CDR3 is TGTGCCAGCAGCTTAGCACCAGGGACAGGGGGCACTGAAGCTTTCTTT. Its translation is CASSLAPGTGGTEAFF.